This TCR beta chain was observed in a study of breast tumors, draining lymph nodes, adjacent tissues. Study findings and constraints: The data were judged consistent with most tumor T cells coming from lymph node and expanding in tumor.

The CDR3 totals 16 residues. Trimming shortened V by 7 bases and J by 0 bases, and 19 bases separated the two germline ends. Germline V gives CDR1 SQVTM, CDR2 ANQGSEA. In its sample, this clonotype was seen many times. Its antigen is as yet unknown. Axillary draining lymph nodes of breast cancer patients supplied the node samples. TCRdb called the multiplex PCR reads again in MiXCR, with one record for every CDR3 protein. Counted here are about 140,000 distinct CDR3 sequences, 32% occurring once; the ten biggest clones make up around 2.3%. This TCR was sampled from a female donor with breast cancer. Some clones in this sample may be carry-over from other donors' samples. Source material: axillary lymph node tissue. The gene calls are TRBV29-1 and TRBJ1-3, with D maybe TRBD1 (5 bases). The CDR3 is CSGTEGRSGSGNTIYF. The CDR3 DNA sequence: TGCAGCGGTACCGAGGGGAGGTCGGGCTCTGGAAACACCATATATTTT.